The entry that follows covers one T cell receptor beta chain sequence. Its matching antigen is unknown. PCR employed 60 Vbeta and 13 Jbeta primers. Generated by immunoSEQ multiplex PCR, the TCRdb table keeps only in-frame clones and is missing some. The sample lists around 150,000 clones, about three quarters seen once, with roughly 2% in the top ten. Germline V gene lookup returns CDR1 GTSNPN and CDR2 SVGIG (reference sequence). The CDR3 runs to 15 residues. Trimming removed 4 bases at V and 4 bases at J, with 14 bases between. The data are from a study of cytomegalovirus exposure and HLA in healthy donors. Findings and caveats of the study: Later analysis suggested most CMV-associated TCR beta chains were HLA-restricted. In vitro testing confirmed a few CMV-associated chains as specific for CMV antigens. Productive rates of about 87% or about 30% were seen for most TCR beta V segments in an earlier analysis.

The TCR comes from a female donor in good health and CMV-seronegative. The sequenced material came from PBMCs. The chain has TRBV30 and TRBJ2-6; D possibly corresponds to TRBD1 (5 bases). DNA for the CDR3: TGTGCCTGGACGCAGGGATCGGGCGGGGCCAACGTCCTGACTTTC. Its translation is CAWTQGSGGANVLTF.